This is a list of T cell receptor beta chains from one sample in a study of patients and donors after allogeneic stem cell transplantation. TCRdb redid the calling of the RT-PCR reads with MiXCR, one entry per CDR3 protein. This sample has roughly 190,000 distinct CDR3 sequences; 41% occur once, and the top ten carry about 35%. The specimen sequenced was blood, either unsorted or a sorted T cell fraction (not recorded which). The receptors shown here come from a human donor who was either an allogeneic HSCT recipient or a stem cell or donor lymphocyte infusion donor (not recorded which). It is not recorded whose cells these are; they may come from a transplant donor. CDR3s include the opening cysteine and the closing phenylalanine or tryptophan. The D gene is left open where the match is weak. Only some rows state a clone size, as once, few, many or a class for expanded clones.

v_gene: TRBV28; abundance: -; j_gene: TRBJ2-7; d_gene: -; CDR3nt: TGTGCCAGCAACTCCCCCGGACAACCCTACGAGCAGTACTTC; CDR3aa: CASNSPGQPYEQYF
v_gene: TRBV7-7; abundance: few; j_gene: TRBJ1-4; d_gene: TRBD1; CDR3nt: TGTGCTAGCAGCGCCCGGGACAGCCCCAATGAAAAACTGTTTTTT; CDR3aa: CASSARDSPNEKLFF
v_gene: TRBV14; abundance: few; j_gene: TRBJ1-4; d_gene: -; CDR3nt: TGTGCCAGCAGCCAACCATCAGACAGAGCAAATGAAAAACTGTTTTTT; CDR3aa: CASSQPSDRANEKLFF
v_gene: TRBV28; abundance: -; j_gene: TRBJ1-1; d_gene: -; CDR3nt: TGTGCCAGCAGTTTCTCGGAAACTGAAGCTTTCTTT; CDR3aa: CASSFSETEAFF
v_gene: TRBV27; abundance: -; j_gene: TRBJ2-7; d_gene: -; CDR3nt: TGTGCCAGCAGTTTGATCGACTCCTCCTACGAGCAGTACTTC; CDR3aa: CASSLIDSSYEQYF
v_gene: TRBV18; abundance: few; j_gene: TRBJ2-1; d_gene: -; CDR3nt: TGTGCCAGCTCACCCCTGGCCGGTATTGAGCAGTTCTTC; CDR3aa: CASSPLAGIEQFF
v_gene: TRBV7-6; abundance: once; j_gene: TRBJ1-1; d_gene: -; CDR3nt: TGTGCCAGCTTAAACCTTGTCAACACTGAAGCTTTCTTT; CDR3aa: CASLNLVNTEAFF
v_gene: TRBV12-3/TRBV12-4; abundance: -; j_gene: TRBJ1-3; d_gene: TRBD1; CDR3nt: TGTGCCAGCAGCCCTACAGGGGAATCTGGAAACACCATATATTTT; CDR3aa: CASSPTGESGNTIYF
v_gene: TRBV7-6; abundance: -; j_gene: TRBJ2-1; d_gene: -; CDR3nt: TGTGCCAGCAGCTTACTAGGCACCAACAATGAGCAGTTCTTC; CDR3aa: CASSLLGTNNEQFF
v_gene: TRBV6-2/TRBV6-3; abundance: -; j_gene: TRBJ2-2; d_gene: TRBD2; CDR3nt: TGTGCCAGCAACCAAGCGGGAGCTGCCACCGGGGAGCTGTTTTTT; CDR3aa: CASNQAGAATGELFF
v_gene: TRBV4-2; abundance: few; j_gene: TRBJ1-6; d_gene: -; CDR3nt: TGTGCCAGCAGCCTCGAGGGAGAGAGGGATTCACCCCTCCACTTT; CDR3aa: CASSLEGERDSPLHF
v_gene: TRBV7-6; abundance: few; j_gene: TRBJ2-5; d_gene: -; CDR3nt: TGTGCCAGCAGCGAGATTCAAGAGACCCAGTACTTC; CDR3aa: CASSEIQETQYF
v_gene: TRBV5-4; abundance: -; j_gene: TRBJ1-6; d_gene: -; CDR3nt: TGTGCCAGCAGCTTGGACAGCACGAATTCACCCCTCCACTTT; CDR3aa: CASSLDSTNSPLHF
v_gene: TRBV25-1; abundance: -; j_gene: TRBJ1-1; d_gene: -; CDR3nt: TGTGCCAGCAGTGAAGTGGGACAGAACACTGAAGCTTTCTTT; CDR3aa: CASSEVGQNTEAFF
v_gene: TRBV29-1; abundance: once; j_gene: TRBJ2-1; d_gene: TRBD1; CDR3nt: TGCAGCGGAGGACAGGGCTATGAGCAGTTCTTC; CDR3aa: CSGGQGYEQFF
v_gene: TRBV7-9; abundance: -; j_gene: TRBJ2-4; d_gene: -; CDR3nt: TGTGCCAGCAGCTCCGGACGGACGGTGCAAAACATTCAGTACTTC; CDR3aa: CASSSGRTVQNIQYF
v_gene: TRBV19; abundance: few; j_gene: TRBJ1-1; d_gene: -; CDR3nt: TGTGCCAGCCGGAAGGCAGACTGGAACACTGAAGCTTTCTTT; CDR3aa: CASRKADWNTEAFF
v_gene: TRBV28; abundance: -; j_gene: TRBJ1-5; d_gene: -; CDR3nt: TGTGCCAGCAGTCGACGGTTGGCAGTCGATCAGCCCCAGCATTTT; CDR3aa: CASSRRLAVDQPQHF
v_gene: TRBV18; abundance: -; j_gene: TRBJ1-2; d_gene: -; CDR3nt: TGTGCCAGCTCACCACGGGCAGGGCTCTATGGCTACACCTTC; CDR3aa: CASSPRAGLYGYTF
v_gene: TRBV5-5; abundance: -; j_gene: TRBJ2-3; d_gene: -; CDR3nt: TGTGCCAGCAGCTCCGAAACAGATACGCAGTATTTT; CDR3aa: CASSSETDTQYF
v_gene: TRBV12-3/TRBV12-4; abundance: -; j_gene: TRBJ1-2; d_gene: TRBD1; CDR3nt: TGTGCCAGCACCCCGGACAGGGGCTATGGCTACACCTTC; CDR3aa: CASTPDRGYGYTF
v_gene: TRBV7-9; abundance: -; j_gene: TRBJ2-3; d_gene: TRBD1; CDR3nt: TGTGCCAGCAGCGCCGACAGGGGGCGAAGCACAGATACGCAGTATTTT; CDR3aa: CASSADRGRSTDTQYF
v_gene: TRBV12-3/TRBV12-4; abundance: -; j_gene: TRBJ1-2; d_gene: -; CDR3nt: TGTGCCAGCATTCCCAGGGACCTCTTTAACTATGGCTACACCTTC; CDR3aa: CASIPRDLFNYGYTF
v_gene: TRBV4-3; abundance: few; j_gene: TRBJ1-2; d_gene: -; CDR3nt: TGCGCCAGCAGCCAATCAAGGGCCAGGGAAGTCTTTGGTGGCTACACCTTC; CDR3aa: CASSQSRAREVFGGYTF
v_gene: TRBV27; abundance: -; j_gene: TRBJ2-3; d_gene: -; CDR3nt: TGTGCCAGCAGTCCGGTTCGGGGCGAGATAGTCCCAGATACGCAGTATTTT; CDR3aa: CASSPVRGEIVPDTQYF
v_gene: TRBV12-3/TRBV12-4; abundance: -; j_gene: TRBJ2-1; d_gene: TRBD2; CDR3nt: TGTGCCAGCAGTTTAGCAGTTAGCGGGAGGTTCGATGAGCAGTTCTTC; CDR3aa: CASSLAVSGRFDEQFF
v_gene: TRBV12-3/TRBV12-4; abundance: -; j_gene: TRBJ1-1; d_gene: -; CDR3nt: TGTGCCAGCAGTTTAGCGGCTCCCTCCGGGACTGAAGCTTTCTTT; CDR3aa: CASSLAAPSGTEAFF
v_gene: TRBV18; abundance: -; j_gene: TRBJ2-7; d_gene: TRBD1; CDR3nt: TGTGCCAGCTCACCTACAGGGGTGATATCCTACGAGCAGTACTTC; CDR3aa: CASSPTGVISYEQYF
v_gene: TRBV30; abundance: -; j_gene: TRBJ1-5; d_gene: -; CDR3nt: TGTGCCTGGAGTGTTCGCAGGGGAATATCAAACAACAATCAGCCCCAGCATTTT; CDR3aa: CAWSVRRGISNNNQPQHF
v_gene: TRBV27; abundance: once; j_gene: TRBJ2-3; d_gene: -; CDR3nt: TGTGCCAGCAGTTTACTGCGGGGACCCTGGACAGATACGCAGTATTTT; CDR3aa: CASSLLRGPWTDTQYF
v_gene: TRBV5-1; abundance: -; j_gene: TRBJ1-1; d_gene: -; CDR3nt: TGCGCCAGCAGCTTCTACACAGGGTGGAACACTGAAGCTTTCTTT; CDR3aa: CASSFYTGWNTEAFF
v_gene: TRBV7-9; abundance: few; j_gene: TRBJ1-1; d_gene: -; CDR3nt: TGTGCCAGCAGCTGGATAGGAGGCGCTGAAGCTTTCTTT; CDR3aa: CASSWIGGAEAFF
v_gene: TRBV5-1; abundance: few; j_gene: TRBJ2-7; d_gene: -; CDR3nt: TGCGCCAGCAGCTTGGATTGGGGGTTCTACGAGCAGTACTTC; CDR3aa: CASSLDWGFYEQYF
v_gene: TRBV5-6; abundance: -; j_gene: TRBJ2-1; d_gene: TRBD2; CDR3nt: TGTGCCAGCAGCTTCGGAGCGGGAGGGAGGAATGAGCAGTTCTTC; CDR3aa: CASSFGAGGRNEQFF
v_gene: TRBV12-3/TRBV12-4; abundance: few; j_gene: TRBJ1-3; d_gene: -; CDR3nt: TGTGCCAGCAGTTTATGGGGACCTGGAAACACCATATATTTT; CDR3aa: CASSLWGPGNTIYF
v_gene: TRBV2; abundance: -; j_gene: TRBJ1-5; d_gene: TRBD1; CDR3nt: TGTGCCAGCAGTGCCGACAGGGATCAGCCCCAGCATTTT; CDR3aa: CASSADRDQPQHF
v_gene: TRBV29-1; abundance: -; j_gene: TRBJ2-3; d_gene: -; CDR3nt: TGCAGCGTTGATGGCTCTCCCCACACAGATACGCAGTATTTT; CDR3aa: CSVDGSPHTDTQYF
v_gene: TRBV12-3/TRBV12-4; abundance: few; j_gene: TRBJ1-2; d_gene: -; CDR3nt: TGTGCCAGCAGTTTAGAAGGGACTGGGAACTATGGCTACACCTTC; CDR3aa: CASSLEGTGNYGYTF
v_gene: TRBV21-1; abundance: -; j_gene: TRBJ1-1; d_gene: -; CDR3nt: TGTGCCAGCTTTCCCTCCGATGTGGACACTGAAGCTTTCTTT; CDR3aa: CASFPSDVDTEAFF
v_gene: TRBV12-3/TRBV12-4; abundance: few; j_gene: TRBJ2-5; d_gene: -; CDR3nt: TGTGCCAGCAGTCCGCGACGGATCCAAGAGACCCAGTACTTC; CDR3aa: CASSPRRIQETQYF
v_gene: TRBV29-1; abundance: few; j_gene: TRBJ2-1; d_gene: -; CDR3nt: TGCAGCACCAAGGCGGGCCATGAGCAGTTCTTC; CDR3aa: CSTKAGHEQFF
v_gene: TRBV11-2; abundance: -; j_gene: TRBJ2-1; d_gene: -; CDR3nt: TGTGCCAGCGAGGGGTACCAATACAATGAGCAGTTCTTC; CDR3aa: CASEGYQYNEQFF
v_gene: TRBV7-9; abundance: -; j_gene: TRBJ2-1; d_gene: -; CDR3nt: TGTGCCAGCAGCTTAGCGTGGGGGTCGAACAATGAGCAGTTCTTC; CDR3aa: CASSLAWGSNNEQFF
v_gene: TRBV12-3/TRBV12-4; abundance: -; j_gene: TRBJ2-3; d_gene: -; CDR3nt: TGTGCCAGCAGTTCAGATGTAACAGATACGCAGTATTTT; CDR3aa: CASSSDVTDTQYF
v_gene: TRBV7-9; abundance: few; j_gene: TRBJ2-6; d_gene: -; CDR3nt: TGTGCCAGCAGCCTACAGAGCTCTGGGGCCAACGTCCTGACTTTC; CDR3aa: CASSLQSSGANVLTF
v_gene: TRBV5-1; abundance: few; j_gene: TRBJ2-1; d_gene: -; CDR3nt: TGCGCCAGCAGCTTGGTCCCAGGGGGGATTTCCAACAATGAGCAGTTCTTC; CDR3aa: CASSLVPGGISNNEQFF
v_gene: TRBV5-1; abundance: few; j_gene: TRBJ1-1; d_gene: TRBD1; CDR3nt: TGCGCCAGCAGCTTGGGCCGGGACAGGGGGAACACTGAAGCTTTCTTT; CDR3aa: CASSLGRDRGNTEAFF
v_gene: TRBV20-1; abundance: -; j_gene: TRBJ1-2; d_gene: TRBD1; CDR3nt: TGCAGTGCTAGGTATCAGGGGGCGCAATATGGCTACACCTTC; CDR3aa: CSARYQGAQYGYTF
v_gene: TRBV5-6; abundance: -; j_gene: TRBJ2-6; d_gene: -; CDR3nt: TGTGCCAGCAGCCATATTATGATCTCTGGGGCCAACGTCCTGACTTTC; CDR3aa: CASSHIMISGANVLTF
v_gene: TRBV6-2/TRBV6-3; abundance: few; j_gene: TRBJ1-6; d_gene: -; CDR3nt: TGTGCCAGCAGATTTCGCCCCTTCGGACAGAATAATTCACCCCTCCACTTT; CDR3aa: CASRFRPFGQNNSPLHF
v_gene: TRBV4-2; abundance: -; j_gene: TRBJ2-2; d_gene: TRBD1; CDR3nt: TGTGCCAGCAGCCAAGATCAGGGACAGGGCCTCACCGGGGAGCTGTTTTTT; CDR3aa: CASSQDQGQGLTGELFF
v_gene: TRBV20-1; abundance: -; j_gene: TRBJ2-1; d_gene: -; CDR3nt: TGCAGTGCTAGAGAGATGGTAAATGAGCAGTTCTTC; CDR3aa: CSAREMVNEQFF
v_gene: TRBV3-1; abundance: few; j_gene: TRBJ1-1; d_gene: -; CDR3nt: TGTGCCAGCAGCCACTGGACAGACAACACTGAAGCTTTCTTT; CDR3aa: CASSHWTDNTEAFF
v_gene: TRBV7-2; abundance: -; j_gene: TRBJ1-2; d_gene: -; CDR3nt: TGTGCCAGCAGCTTAGTCTTGTCCAGGGGCGATGGCTACACCTTC; CDR3aa: CASSLVLSRGDGYTF
v_gene: TRBV5-1; abundance: few; j_gene: TRBJ1-1; d_gene: -; CDR3nt: TGCGCCAGCAGCTTGACAGGTAAAACGAACACTGAAGCTTTCTTT; CDR3aa: CASSLTGKTNTEAFF
v_gene: TRBV9; abundance: -; j_gene: TRBJ2-1; d_gene: TRBD2; CDR3nt: TGTGCCAGCAGCCCCGGCGGGAGCCACAATGAGCAGTTCTTC; CDR3aa: CASSPGGSHNEQFF